This T cell receptor (beta chain) was sequenced in a study of blood T cells in healthy people across ages. Study as a whole: Template switching retrieved approximately one barcoded beta molecule for each two T cells.

Combining a sample-barcoded 5' primer with a J-beta primer mix, a second PCR ran for roughly 6 to 11 cycles. MiXCR, run by TCRdb on the 5' RACE reads, gives a single entry per CDR3 protein. Of more than 1,400,000 distinct CDR3 sequences detected, roughly 40% appear once; the ten largest clones hold roughly 7.7%. Comments on this clonotype: What it binds is unknown.

Findings and limits, study-wide: The diversity estimates, figures obtained from one million T cells, were considered underestimates. Naive and antigen-experienced cells were not separated, limiting conclusive comparison. The unknown donor CMV status may have confounded expanded clonotype changes.

Germline loops: CDR1 SGHTA, CDR2 FQGNSA. The CDR3 is 16 residues long. V was pared by 2 bases and J by 9 bases, with 9 bases of the junction left unmatched. Sequencing input: blood. This receptor was taken from a woman aged 18-35 years in good health. This sequence joins TRBV7-2 and TRBJ2-1, with 11 positions matching TRBD2. The DNA for the CDR3 is TGTGCCAGCAGCTTAATGTCTAGCGGGGGGTTATTTGAGCAGTTCTTC. Translating gives CASSLMSSGGLFEQFF.